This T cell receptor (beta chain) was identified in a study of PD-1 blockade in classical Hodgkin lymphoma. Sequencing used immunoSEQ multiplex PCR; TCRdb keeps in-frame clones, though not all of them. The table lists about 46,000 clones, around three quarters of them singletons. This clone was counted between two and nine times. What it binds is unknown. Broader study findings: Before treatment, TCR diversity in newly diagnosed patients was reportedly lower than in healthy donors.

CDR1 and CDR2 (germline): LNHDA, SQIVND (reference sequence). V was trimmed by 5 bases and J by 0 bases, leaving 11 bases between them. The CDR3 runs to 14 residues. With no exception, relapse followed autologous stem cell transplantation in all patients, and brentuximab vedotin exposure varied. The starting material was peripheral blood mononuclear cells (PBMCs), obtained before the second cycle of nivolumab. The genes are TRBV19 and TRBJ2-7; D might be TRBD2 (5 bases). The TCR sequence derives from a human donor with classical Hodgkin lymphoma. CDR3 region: CASSRSGSSYEQYF. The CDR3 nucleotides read TGTGCCAGTAGTCGCTCGGGATCCTCCTACGAGCAGTACTTC. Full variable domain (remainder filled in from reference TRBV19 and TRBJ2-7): DGGITQSPKYLFRKEGQNVTLSCEQNLNHDAMYWYRQDPGQGLRLIYYSQIVNDFQKGDIAEGYSVSREKKESFPLTVTSAQKNPTAFYLCASSRSGSSYEQYFGPGTRLTVT.